This T cell receptor (beta chain) was captured in a study of blood T cell repertoires in COVID-19. Generated by immunoSEQ multiplex PCR, the TCRdb table keeps only in-frame clones and is missing some. Of more than 70,000 clones listed, around 84% are singletons. Per the germline V gene, CDR1 is SGHNT and CDR2 is YENEEA. The CDR3 has 15 residues. The V and J ends lost 1 base and 2 bases, in that order; junction bases with no gene match: 1. The sequence was obtained from a woman older than 75 in a cohort sampled during active or convalescent COVID-19. The sample comprised peripheral blood. The rearrangement uses TRBV11-3 and TRBJ1-1, with TRBD1 matching 10 bases. The CDR3 loop is CASSLGDRGNTEAFF. Here the CDR3 DNA reads TGTGCCAGCAGCTTAGGGGACAGGGGAAACACTGAAGCTTTCTTT.